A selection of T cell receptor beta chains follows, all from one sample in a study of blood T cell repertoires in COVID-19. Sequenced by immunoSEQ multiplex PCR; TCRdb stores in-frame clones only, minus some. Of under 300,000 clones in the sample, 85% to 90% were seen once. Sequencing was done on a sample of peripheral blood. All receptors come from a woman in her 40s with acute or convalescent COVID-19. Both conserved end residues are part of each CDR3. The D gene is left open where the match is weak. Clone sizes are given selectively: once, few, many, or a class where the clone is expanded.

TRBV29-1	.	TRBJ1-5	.	CSVAFSNSNQPQHF	TGCAGCGTTGCCTTTTCTAATAGCAATCAGCCCCAGCATTTT
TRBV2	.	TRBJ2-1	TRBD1	CASIWGQGNYNEQFF	TGTGCCAGCATCTGGGGACAGGGAAACTACAATGAGCAGTTCTTC
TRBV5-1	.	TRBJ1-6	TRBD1	CASSGGSSYNSPLHF	TGCGCCAGCTCAGGGGGCAGCTCCTATAATTCACCCCTCCACTTT
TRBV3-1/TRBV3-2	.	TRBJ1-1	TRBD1	CASRQTGDTEAFF	TGTGCCAGCAGGCAAACAGGGGACACTGAAGCTTTCTTT
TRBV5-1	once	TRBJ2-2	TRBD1	CATTGGAGGTGELFF	TGCGCCACGACGGGTGGGGCAGGGGGCACCGGGGAGCTGTTTTTT
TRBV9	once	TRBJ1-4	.	CASSPSGSVTNEKLFF	TGTGCCAGCAGCCCCTCGGGGTCTGTAACTAATGAAAAACTGTTTTTT
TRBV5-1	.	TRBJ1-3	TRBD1	CASSPQTGMASGNTIYF	TGCGCCAGCAGCCCTCAGACAGGGATGGCCTCTGGAAACACCATATATTTT
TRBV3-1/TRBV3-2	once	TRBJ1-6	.	CASSPGWGDSPLHF	TGTGCCAGCAGCCCCGGCTGGGGGGATTCACCCCTCCACTTT
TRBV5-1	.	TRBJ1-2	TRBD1	CASSRDSENTF	TGCGCCAGCAGCAGGGACAGCGAGAACACCTTC
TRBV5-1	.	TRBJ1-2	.	CASSLQPGLGTSGYTF	TGCGCCAGCAGCTTACAGCCGGGCCTCGGGACTTCTGGCTACACCTTC
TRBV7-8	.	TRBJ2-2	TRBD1	CASDWPRDRGLNTGELFF	TGTGCCAGCGATTGGCCCCGGGACAGGGGGCTGAACACCGGGGAGCTGTTTTTT
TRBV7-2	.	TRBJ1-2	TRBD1	CASSARDRGFHGYTF	TGTGCCAGCAGCGCCCGGGACAGGGGGTTTCACGGCTACACCTTC
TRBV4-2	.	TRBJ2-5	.	CASSQALVETQYF	TGTGCCAGCAGCCAGGCCCTGGTCGAGACCCAGTACTTC
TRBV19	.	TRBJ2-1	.	CASSIPAPLTTYNEQFF	TGTGCCAGTAGTATTCCGGCTCCACTTACTACCTACAATGAGCAGTTCTTC
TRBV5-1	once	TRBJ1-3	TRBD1	CASSSGQERGNTIYF	TGCGCCAGCAGCTCCGGACAGGAGCGGGGAAACACCATATATTTT
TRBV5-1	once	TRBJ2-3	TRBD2	CASSFGGVSSDTQYF	TGCGCCAGCAGCTTCGGGGGGGTATCGTCAGATACGCAGTATTTT
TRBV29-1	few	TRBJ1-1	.	CSGGDGSSANTEAFF	TGCAGCGGCGGGGACGGAAGCTCAGCGAACACTGAAGCTTTCTTT
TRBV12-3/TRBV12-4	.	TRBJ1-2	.	CASSFGGGYTF	TGTGCCAGCAGTTTCGGGGGTGGCTACACCTTC
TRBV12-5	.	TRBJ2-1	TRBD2	CASGLVSGGVVTGEQFF	TGTGCTAGTGGTTTGGTATCGGGAGGGGTGGTAACGGGTGAGCAGTTCTTC
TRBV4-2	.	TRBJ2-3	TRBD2	CASSQGGRTSGEGQYF	TGTGCCAGCAGCCAAGGGGGACGGACTAGCGGGGAAGGGCAGTATTTT
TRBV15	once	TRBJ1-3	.	CATRIGVTGNTIYF	TGTGCCACCCGGATAGGGGTAACTGGAAACACCATATATTTT
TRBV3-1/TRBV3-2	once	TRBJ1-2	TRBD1	CASSQTRQGAAGGYTF	TGTGCCAGCAGCCAGACAAGACAGGGGGCTGCAGGGGGCTACACCTTC
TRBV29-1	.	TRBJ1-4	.	CSVSSGQTNEKLFF	TGCAGCGTCTCCTCGGGACAAACTAATGAAAAACTGTTTTTT
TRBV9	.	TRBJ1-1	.	CASSVVKGEAFF	TGTGCCAGCAGCGTAGTAAAGGGGGAAGCTTTCTTT
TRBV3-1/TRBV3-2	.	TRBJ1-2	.	CASSQAGARYGYTF	TGTGCCAGCAGCCAAGCTGGGGCGAGATATGGCTACACCTTC
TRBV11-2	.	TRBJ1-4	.	CASSITGDEKLFF	TGTGCCAGCAGTATCACGGGGGATGAAAAACTGTTTTTT
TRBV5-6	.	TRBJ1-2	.	CASSRDTPNYGYTF	TGTGCCAGCAGCCGGGACACCCCTAACTATGGCTACACCTTC
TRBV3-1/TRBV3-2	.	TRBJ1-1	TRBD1	CASSQLTGGLNTEAFF	TGTGCCAGCAGCCAACTGACAGGGGGCCTGAACACTGAAGCTTTCTTT
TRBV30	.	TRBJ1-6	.	CAWSPVHSPLHF	TGTGCCTGGAGTCCGGTGCATTCACCCCTCCACTTT
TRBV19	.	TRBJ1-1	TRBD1	CASIPGQGYTEAFF	TGTGCCAGTATTCCGGGACAGGGATACACTGAAGCTTTCTTT
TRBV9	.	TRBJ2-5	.	CASSREWAEETQYF	TGTGCCAGCAGCCGGGAATGGGCCGAGGAGACCCAGTACTTC
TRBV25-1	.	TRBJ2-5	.	CASSVAATRETQYF	TGTGCCAGCAGTGTAGCGGCCACCAGGGAGACCCAGTACTTC
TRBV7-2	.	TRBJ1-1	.	CASSSQGPTEAFF	TGTGCCAGCAGCTCTCAGGGTCCCACTGAAGCTTTCTTT
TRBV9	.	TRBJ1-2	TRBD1	CASSTNPTGGNYGYTF	TGTGCCAGCAGCACGAACCCGACAGGGGGTAACTATGGCTACACCTTC
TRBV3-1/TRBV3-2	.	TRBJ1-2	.	CASSQGGGQGYGYTF	TGTGCCAGCAGCCAGGGGGGGGGACAAGGCTATGGCTACACCTTC
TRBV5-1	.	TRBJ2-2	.	CASSLDRASFPGELFF	TGCGCCAGCAGCTTGGACAGGGCTAGCTTCCCCGGGGAGCTGTTTTTT
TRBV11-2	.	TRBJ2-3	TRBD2	CASSFSGGAGGTDTQYF	TGTGCCAGCAGCTTCAGCGGGGGGGCCGGTGGCACAGATACGCAGTATTTT
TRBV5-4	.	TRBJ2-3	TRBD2	CASSLASSGGAEYF	TGTGCCAGCAGCTTGGCCTCTAGCGGGGGGGCCGAGTATTTT
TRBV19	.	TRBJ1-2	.	CASSLVNTNYGYTF	TGTGCCAGTAGTTTGGTGAACACTAACTATGGCTACACCTTC
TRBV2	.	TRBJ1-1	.	CASSLLEGNTEAFF	TGTGCCAGCAGTCTCTTGGAGGGGAACACTGAAGCTTTCTTT
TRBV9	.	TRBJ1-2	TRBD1	CASSVTGVYGYTF	TGTGCCAGCAGCGTAACAGGGGTCTATGGCTACACCTTC
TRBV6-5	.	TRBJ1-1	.	CATRTDSMNTEAFF	TGTGCCACCCGGACAGACTCAATGAACACTGAAGCTTTCTTT
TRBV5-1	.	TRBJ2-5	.	CASRLGQGGETQYF	TGCGCTAGCCGGCTCGGCCAGGGAGGAGAGACCCAGTACTTC
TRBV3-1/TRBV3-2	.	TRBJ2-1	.	CASSRTTNLRNEQFF	TGTGCCAGCAGCCGAACCACAAACCTCCGCAATGAGCAGTTCTTC
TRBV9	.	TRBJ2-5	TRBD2	CASSGKGLAGGQETQYF	TGTGCCAGCAGCGGAAAGGGCCTAGCGGGGGGACAAGAGACCCAGTACTTC
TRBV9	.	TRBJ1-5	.	CASSSWGDNQPQHF	TGTGCCAGCAGCTCATGGGGGGACAATCAGCCCCAGCATTTT
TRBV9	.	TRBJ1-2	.	CASSVPPPEHGQHGYTF	TGTGCCAGCAGCGTCCCCCCTCCCGAACACGGACAGCATGGCTACACCTTC
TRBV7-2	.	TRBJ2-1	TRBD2	CASSLDSGGPHNEQFF	TGTGCCAGCAGCTTAGATAGCGGGGGCCCCCACAATGAGCAGTTCTTC
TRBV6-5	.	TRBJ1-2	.	CASSYSTSGGRGYTF	TGTGCCAGCAGTTACTCGACATCGGGGGGCCGGGGCTACACCTTC
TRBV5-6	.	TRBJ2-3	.	CASSVLTVLITDTQYF	TGTGCCAGCAGCGTGTTGACAGTTCTCATCACAGATACGCAGTATTTT